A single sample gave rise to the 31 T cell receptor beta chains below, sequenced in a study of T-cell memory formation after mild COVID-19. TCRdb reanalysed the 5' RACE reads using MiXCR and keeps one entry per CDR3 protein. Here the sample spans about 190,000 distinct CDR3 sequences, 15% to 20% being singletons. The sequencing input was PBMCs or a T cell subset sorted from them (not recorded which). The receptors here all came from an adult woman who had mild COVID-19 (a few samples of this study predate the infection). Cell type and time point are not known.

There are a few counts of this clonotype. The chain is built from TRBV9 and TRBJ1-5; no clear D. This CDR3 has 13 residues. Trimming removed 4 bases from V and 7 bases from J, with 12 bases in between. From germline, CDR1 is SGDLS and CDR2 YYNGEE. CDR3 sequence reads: CASSLGLQQPQHF. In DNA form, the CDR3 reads TGTGCCAGCAGCCTAGGACTCCAACAGCCCCAGCATTTT. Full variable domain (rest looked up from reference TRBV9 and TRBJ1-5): DSGVTQTPKHLITATGQRVTLRCSPRSGDLSVYWYQQSLDQGLQFLIQYYNGEERAKGNILERFSAQQFPDLHSELNLSSLELGDSALYFCASSLGLQQPQHFGDGTRLSIL.

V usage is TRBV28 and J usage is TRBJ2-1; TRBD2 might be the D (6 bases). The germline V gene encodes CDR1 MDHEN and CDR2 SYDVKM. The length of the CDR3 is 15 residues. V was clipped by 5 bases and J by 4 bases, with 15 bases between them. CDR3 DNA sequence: TGTGCCAGCAGTACTGGCGCGGAGGGGTACAATGAGCAGTTCTTC. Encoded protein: CASSTGAEGYNEQFF.

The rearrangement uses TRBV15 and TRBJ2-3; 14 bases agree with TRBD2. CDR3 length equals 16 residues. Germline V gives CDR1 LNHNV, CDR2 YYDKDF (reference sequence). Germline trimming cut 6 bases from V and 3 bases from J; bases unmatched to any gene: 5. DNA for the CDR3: TGTGCCACCAGTCGGAGACTAGCGGGAGGGACAGATACGCAGTATTTT. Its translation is CATSRRLAGGTDTQYF.

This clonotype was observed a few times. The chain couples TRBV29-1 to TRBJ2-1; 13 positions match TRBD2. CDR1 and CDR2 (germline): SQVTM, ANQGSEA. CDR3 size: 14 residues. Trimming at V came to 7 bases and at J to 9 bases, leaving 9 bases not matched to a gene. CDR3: CSAGLAGAGGEQFF. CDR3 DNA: TGCAGCGCCGGACTAGCGGGAGCAGGGGGTGAGCAGTTCTTC.

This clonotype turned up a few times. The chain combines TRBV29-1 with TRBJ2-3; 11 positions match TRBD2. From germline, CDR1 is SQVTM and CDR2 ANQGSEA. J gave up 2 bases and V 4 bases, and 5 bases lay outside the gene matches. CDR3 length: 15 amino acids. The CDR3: CSVVVAGGPTDTQYF. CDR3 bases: TGCAGCGTTGTGGTAGCGGGAGGGCCCACAGATACGCAGTATTTT.

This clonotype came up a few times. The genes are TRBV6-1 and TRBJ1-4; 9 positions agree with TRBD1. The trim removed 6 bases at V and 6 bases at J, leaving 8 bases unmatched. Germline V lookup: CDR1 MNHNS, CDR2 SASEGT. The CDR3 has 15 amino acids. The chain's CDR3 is CASRIMGQGDEKLFF. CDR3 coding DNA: TGTGCCAGCAGAATCATGGGACAGGGAGATGAAAAACTGTTTTTT.

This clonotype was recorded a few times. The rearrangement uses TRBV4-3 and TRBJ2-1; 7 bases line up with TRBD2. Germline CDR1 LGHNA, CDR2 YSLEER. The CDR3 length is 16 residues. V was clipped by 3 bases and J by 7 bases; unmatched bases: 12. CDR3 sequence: CASSHISGITGNEQFF. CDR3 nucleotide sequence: TGCGCCAGCAGCCATATCAGCGGGATCACTGGGAATGAGCAGTTCTTC.

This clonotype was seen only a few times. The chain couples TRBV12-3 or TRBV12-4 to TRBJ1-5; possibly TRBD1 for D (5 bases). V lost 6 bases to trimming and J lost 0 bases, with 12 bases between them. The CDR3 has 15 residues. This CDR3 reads CASSAGTDSNQPQHF. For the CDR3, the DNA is TGTGCCAGCAGCGCCGGGACTGATAGCAATCAGCCCCAGCATTTT.

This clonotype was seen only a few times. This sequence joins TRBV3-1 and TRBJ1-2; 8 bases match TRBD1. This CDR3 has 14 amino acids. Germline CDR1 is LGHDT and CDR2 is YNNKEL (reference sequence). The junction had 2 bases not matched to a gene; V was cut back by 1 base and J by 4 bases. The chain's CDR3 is CASSQGTGSYGYTF. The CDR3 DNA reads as TGTGCCAGCAGCCAAGGGACAGGGAGCTATGGCTACACCTTC.

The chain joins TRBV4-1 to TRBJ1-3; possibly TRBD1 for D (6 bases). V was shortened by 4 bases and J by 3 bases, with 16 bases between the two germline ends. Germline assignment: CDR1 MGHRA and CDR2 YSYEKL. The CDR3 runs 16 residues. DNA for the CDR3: TGCGCCAGCAGCCGCCTGATTGGGGGGCTTGGAAACACCATATATTTT. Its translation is CASSRLIGGLGNTIYF.

In DNA form, the CDR3 reads TGTGCCAGCAGCTTAAGCCTGGACAATGAGCAGTTCTTC. Translation: CASSLSLDNEQFF. The chain is built from TRBV7-3 and TRBJ2-1, with no clear D. Trimming took off 1 base at V and 5 bases at J, with 6 bases between the two ends. This CDR3 spans 13 amino acids. From germline, CDR1 is SGHTA and CDR2 FQGTGA.

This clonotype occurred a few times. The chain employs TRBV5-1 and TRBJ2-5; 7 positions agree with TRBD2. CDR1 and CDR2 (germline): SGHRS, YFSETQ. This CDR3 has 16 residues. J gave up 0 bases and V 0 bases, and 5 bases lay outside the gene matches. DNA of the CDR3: TGCGCCAGCAGCTTGGGTCCTAGCGGCCACCAAGAGACCCAGTACTTC. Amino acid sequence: CASSLGPSGHQETQYF.

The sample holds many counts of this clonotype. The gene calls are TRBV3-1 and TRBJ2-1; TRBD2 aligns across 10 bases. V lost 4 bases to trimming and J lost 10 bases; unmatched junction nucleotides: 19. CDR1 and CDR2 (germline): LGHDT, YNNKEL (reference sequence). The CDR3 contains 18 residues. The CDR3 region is CASSPLRLSSGGPREQFF. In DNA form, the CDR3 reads TGTGCCAGCAGCCCCCTGCGATTGTCTAGCGGGGGTCCCAGGGAGCAGTTCTTC.

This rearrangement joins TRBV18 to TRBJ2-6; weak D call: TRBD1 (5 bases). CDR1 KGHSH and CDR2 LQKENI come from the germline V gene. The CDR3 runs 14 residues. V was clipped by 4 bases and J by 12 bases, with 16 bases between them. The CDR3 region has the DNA TGTGCCAGCTCACGCGACAGAAAGACGGCCGTCCTGACTTTC. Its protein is CASSRDRKTAVLTF.

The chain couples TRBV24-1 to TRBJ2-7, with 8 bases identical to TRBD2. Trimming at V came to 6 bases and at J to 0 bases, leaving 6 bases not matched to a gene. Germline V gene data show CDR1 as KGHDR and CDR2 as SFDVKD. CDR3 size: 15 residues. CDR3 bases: TGTGCCACCAGTCAAACTAGCGGAGACTCCTACGAGCAGTACTTC. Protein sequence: CATSQTSGDSYEQYF.

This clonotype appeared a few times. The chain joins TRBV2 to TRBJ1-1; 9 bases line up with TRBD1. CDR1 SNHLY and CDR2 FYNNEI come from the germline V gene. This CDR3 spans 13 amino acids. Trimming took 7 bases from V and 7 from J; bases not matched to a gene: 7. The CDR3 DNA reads TGTGCCAGCATGTCAGGACAGGGGAATGAAGCTTTCTTT. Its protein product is CASMSGQGNEAFF.

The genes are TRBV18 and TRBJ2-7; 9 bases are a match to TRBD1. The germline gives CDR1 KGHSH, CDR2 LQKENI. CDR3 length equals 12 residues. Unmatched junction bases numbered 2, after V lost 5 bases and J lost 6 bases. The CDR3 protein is CASSTQGAEQYF. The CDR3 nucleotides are TGTGCCAGCTCAACACAGGGGGCCGAGCAGTACTTC. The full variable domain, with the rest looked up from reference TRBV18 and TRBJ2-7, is NAGVMQNPRHLVRRRGQEARLRCSPMKGHSHVYWYRQLPEEGLKFMVYLQKENIIDESGMPKERFSAEFPKEGPSILRIQQVVRGDSAAYFCASSTQGAEQYFGPGTRLTVT.

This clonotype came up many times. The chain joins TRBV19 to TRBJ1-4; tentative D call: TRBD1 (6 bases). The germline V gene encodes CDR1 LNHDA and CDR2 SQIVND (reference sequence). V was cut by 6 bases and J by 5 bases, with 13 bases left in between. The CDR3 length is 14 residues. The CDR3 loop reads CASRSGTWNEKLFF. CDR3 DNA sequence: TGTGCCAGTAGATCCGGGACATGGAATGAAAAACTGTTTTTT.

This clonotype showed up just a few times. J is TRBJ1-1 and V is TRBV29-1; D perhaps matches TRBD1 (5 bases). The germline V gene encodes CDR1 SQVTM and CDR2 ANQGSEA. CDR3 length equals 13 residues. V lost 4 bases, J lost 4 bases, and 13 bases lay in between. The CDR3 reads CSVAHRLGTEAFF. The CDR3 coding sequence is TGCAGCGTTGCGCACAGGCTAGGCACTGAAGCTTTCTTT.

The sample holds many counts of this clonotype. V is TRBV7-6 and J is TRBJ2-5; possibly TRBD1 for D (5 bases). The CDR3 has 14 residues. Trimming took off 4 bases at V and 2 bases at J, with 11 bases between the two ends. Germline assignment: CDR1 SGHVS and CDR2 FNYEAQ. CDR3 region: CASSSTRQQETQYF. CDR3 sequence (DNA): TGTGCCAGCAGCTCCACCCGACAGCAAGAGACCCAGTACTTC.

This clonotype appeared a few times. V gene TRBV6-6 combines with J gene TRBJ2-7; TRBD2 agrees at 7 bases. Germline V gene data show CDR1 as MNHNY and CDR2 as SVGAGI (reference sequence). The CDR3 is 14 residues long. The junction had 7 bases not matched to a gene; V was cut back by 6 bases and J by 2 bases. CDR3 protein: CASRPPGLAYEQYF. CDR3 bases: TGTGCCAGCAGACCCCCAGGACTAGCCTACGAGCAGTACTTC.

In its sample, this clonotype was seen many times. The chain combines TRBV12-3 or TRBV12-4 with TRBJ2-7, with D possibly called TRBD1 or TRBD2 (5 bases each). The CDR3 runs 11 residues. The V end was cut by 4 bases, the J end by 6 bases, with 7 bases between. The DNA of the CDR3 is TGTGCCAGCAGTTGGGGGTCCGAGCAGTACTTC. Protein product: CASSWGSEQYF.

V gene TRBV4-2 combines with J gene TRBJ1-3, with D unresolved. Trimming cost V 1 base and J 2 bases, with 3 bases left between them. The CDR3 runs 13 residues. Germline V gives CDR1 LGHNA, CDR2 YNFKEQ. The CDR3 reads CASSQGPGNTIYF. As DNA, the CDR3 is TGTGCCAGCAGCCAAGGTCCTGGAAACACCATATATTTT.

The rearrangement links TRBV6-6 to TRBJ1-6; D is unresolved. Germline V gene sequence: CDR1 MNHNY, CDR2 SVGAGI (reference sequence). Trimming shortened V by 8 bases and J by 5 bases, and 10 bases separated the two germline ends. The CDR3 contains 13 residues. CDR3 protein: CASALGNNSPLHF. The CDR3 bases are TGTGCCAGCGCCCTCGGGAATAATTCACCCCTCCACTTT.

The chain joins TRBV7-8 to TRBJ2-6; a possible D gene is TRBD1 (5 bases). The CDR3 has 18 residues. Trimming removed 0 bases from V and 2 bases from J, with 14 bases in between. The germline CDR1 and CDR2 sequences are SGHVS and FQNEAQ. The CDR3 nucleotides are TGTGCCAGCAGCTTAGCAGGGGCGTCCGTAACTGGGGCCAACGTCCTGACTTTC. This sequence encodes CASSLAGASVTGANVLTF.

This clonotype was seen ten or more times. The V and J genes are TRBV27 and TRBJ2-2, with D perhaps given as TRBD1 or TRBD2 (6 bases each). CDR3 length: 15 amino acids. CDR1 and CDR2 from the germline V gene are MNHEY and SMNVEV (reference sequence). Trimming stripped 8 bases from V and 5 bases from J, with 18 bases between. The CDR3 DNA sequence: TGTGCCAGCCGCCGGGGGCGGGGCGCGACCGGGGAGCTGTTTTTT. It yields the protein CASRRGRGATGELFF.

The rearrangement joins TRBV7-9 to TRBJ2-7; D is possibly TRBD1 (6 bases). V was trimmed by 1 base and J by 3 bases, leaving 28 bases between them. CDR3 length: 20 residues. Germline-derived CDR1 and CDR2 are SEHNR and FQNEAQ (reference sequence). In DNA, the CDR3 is TGTGCCAGCAGCTTAGTGGCTCTAACAACTTTGAGGGGACAAAACTACGAGCAGTACTTC. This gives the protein CASSLVALTTLRGQNYEQYF. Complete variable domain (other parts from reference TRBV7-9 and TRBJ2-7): DTGVSQNPRHKITKRGQNVTFRCDPISEHNRLYWYRQTLGQGPEFLTYFQNEAQLEKSRLLSDRFSAERPKGSFSTLEIQRTEQGDSAMYLCASSLVALTTLRGQNYEQYFGPGTRLTVT.

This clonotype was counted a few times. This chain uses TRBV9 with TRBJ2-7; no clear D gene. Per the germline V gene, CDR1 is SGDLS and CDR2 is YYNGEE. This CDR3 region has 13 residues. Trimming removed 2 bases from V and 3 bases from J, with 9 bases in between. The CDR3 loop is CASSVSPFYEQYF. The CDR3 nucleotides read TGTGCCAGCAGCGTCTCGCCATTCTACGAGCAGTACTTC.

In DNA, the CDR3 is TGTGCCAGCAGCCCCTACCGGAGAGTATCCGGGGCCAACGTCCTGACTTTC. This codes for CASSPYRRVSGANVLTF. The V gene is TRBV3-1, the J gene TRBJ2-6; D is unresolved. Trimming took off 4 bases at V and 4 bases at J, with 17 bases between the two ends. CDR1 and CDR2 (germline): LGHDT, YNNKEL (reference sequence). The CDR3 is made up of 17 amino acids.

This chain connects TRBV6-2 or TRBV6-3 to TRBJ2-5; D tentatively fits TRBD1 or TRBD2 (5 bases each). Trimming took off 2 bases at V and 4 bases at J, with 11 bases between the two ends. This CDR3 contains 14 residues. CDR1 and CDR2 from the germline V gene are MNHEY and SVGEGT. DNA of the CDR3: TGTGCCAGCAGTTACGGGGGATTGTTAGAGACCCAGTACTTC. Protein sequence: CASSYGGLLETQYF.

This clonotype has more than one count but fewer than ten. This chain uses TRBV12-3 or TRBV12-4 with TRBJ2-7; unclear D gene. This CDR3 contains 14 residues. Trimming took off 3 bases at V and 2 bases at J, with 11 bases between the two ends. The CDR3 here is CASSLAYLTYEQYF. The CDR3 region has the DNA TGTGCCAGCAGTTTGGCCTACCTAACCTACGAGCAGTACTTC.